This T cell receptor beta chain was captured in a study of T cell responses to AZD1222 COVID-19 vaccine. Clones were read by immunoSEQ multiplex PCR, and TCRdb kept only the in-frame ones, dropping some. Of under 200,000 clones listed, more than 85% are singletons. The V gene's germline CDR1 is SEHNR and CDR2 FQNEAQ (reference sequence). The CDR3 length is 14 residues. V was trimmed by 1 base and J by 1 base, leaving 7 bases between them. The sample here was peripheral blood, taken on day 0 of AZD1222 vaccination. The J gene is TRBJ1-1, the V gene TRBV7-9; D not resolved. This clonotype was sampled from an adult in good health. The CDR3 reads CASSLEITNTEAFF. For the CDR3, the DNA is TGTGCCAGCAGCTTAGAGATTACGAACACTGAAGCTTTCTTT.